This TCR beta chain is drawn from a study of blood T cell repertoires in COVID-19 (dated by TCRdb to the early 2020s). For the wider study: Samples from collaborators originated in the United States, Italy and Spain and spanned both the acute and convalescent phases of COVID-19. The dataset comprised deeply sampled blood TCRbeta repertoires from subjects exposed to, actively infected with, or recovered from COVID-19. Where HLA class I and class II types were available, the types were taken from metadata supplied by the sample provider, not from assay-based typing. Nearly every sample came with metadata listing a de-identified subject ID, COVID-19 status, age in years and sex. The samples were drawn from the first 160 participants of the ongoing ImmuneRACE study and from about 1,200 subjects provided by 6 global collaborators. A freely available public database, intended as a resource for researchers studying the immune response to SARS-CoV-2, is where the repertoires were released. The material from the prospective study consisted of cDNA or gDNA derived from T cells, B-cell-depleted T cells, or PBMCs.

The CDR3 runs 15 amino acids, cysteine and phenylalanine included. CDR3 DNA is the only sequence kept; it has 45 bases, read in frame from the first base. Based on the germline V gene, the CDR1 and CDR2 sequences are SGDLS and YYNGEE. V and J are trimmed by 0 bases and 3 bases, and the gene matches miss 6 bases of the junction. TCRbeta CDR3 regions were amplified from genomic DNA using the immunoSEQ Assay, a bias-controlled multiplex PCR. On the study's bioinformatics: Within the assay, amplification of reference gene primers was used to estimate how many nucleated cells each sample contained. To quantify the absolute abundance of each unique TCRbeta CDR3 rearrangement, sequence reads were collapsed and filtered. Productive Simpson clonality was computed per sample as the square root of Simpson's diversity index over productive rearrangements. The clones in this table, taken by TCRdb from immuneACCESS, are in-frame only. Not every clone is retained; where verified, under half of the shortfall comes from an unresolved V gene, and the cause of the rest is unknown. The V and J calls and clone size were taken over from that table, and D and trimming were inferred from the DNA. This sample is represented by tens of thousands of clones; roughly 74% of them were singletons. About 15% of the sample is taken by the ten largest.

Overall results and qualifications from the work: The amount of clinical and demographic metadata varied by source and participant and was provided uncurated.

Whole blood was collected in K2EDTA tubes by collaborating institutions according to the institutions' own protocols. For TCRbeta analysis, collaborators shipped samples in one of three forms: frozen whole blood, isolated PBMCs, or DNA extracted from either of those sample types. Of note for this clone: Its antigen has not been determined. No much larger clone exists at a distance of one base, and base qualities are not known.

This TCR came from a man older than 75 with active or convalescent COVID-19. The chain is encoded by TRBV9 joined to TRBJ2-7, with 7 middle bases fitting TRBD2. The sample comprised peripheral blood. This receptor has the CDR3 CASSVAAGVDYEQYF. The nucleotide sequence is given as TGTGCCAGCAGCGTAGCTGCGGGGGTAGACTACGAGCAGTACTTC.